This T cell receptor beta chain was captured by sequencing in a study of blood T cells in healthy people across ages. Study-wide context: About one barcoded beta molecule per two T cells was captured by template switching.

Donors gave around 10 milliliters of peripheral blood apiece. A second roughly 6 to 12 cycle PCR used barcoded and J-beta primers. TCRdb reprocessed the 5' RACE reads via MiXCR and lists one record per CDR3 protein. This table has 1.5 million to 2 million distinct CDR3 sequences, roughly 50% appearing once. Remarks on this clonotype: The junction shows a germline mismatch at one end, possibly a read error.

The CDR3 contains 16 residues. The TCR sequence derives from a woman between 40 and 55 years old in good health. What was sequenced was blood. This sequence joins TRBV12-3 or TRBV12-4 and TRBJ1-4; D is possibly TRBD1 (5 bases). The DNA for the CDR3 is TGTGCCAGCAGTACCCGACGAGGGGCCCAGGAGGAAAACCTGTTTTTT. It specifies CASSTRRGAQEENLFF.